Listed here are 31 T cell receptor beta chains from one sample, sequenced in a study of blood T cell repertoires in COVID-19. Generated by immunoSEQ multiplex PCR, the TCRdb table keeps only in-frame clones and is missing some. The sample includes 120,000 or so clones, 60% to 80% of them seen just once. Material for sequencing was peripheral blood. The receptors shown here come from a human donor in a cohort sampled during active COVID-19.

The chain uses TRBV21-1 and TRBJ1-2. TRBV21-1 is reported as a pseudogene. The CDR3 contains 15 residues. In DNA, the CDR3 is TGTGCCAGCAGCAAAGAAGTTAAGCCGCTCTATGGCTACACCTTC. This translates into CASSKEVKPLYGYTF.

The V and J genes are TRBV19 and TRBJ2-7; 9 positions match TRBD1. The CDR3 runs 13 residues. Losses at the gene ends were 5 bases for V and 3 bases for J; bases not matched to a gene: 2. Germline V gene data show CDR1 as LNHDA and CDR2 as SQIVND (reference sequence). The CDR3 coding sequence is TGTGCCAGTAGTGGGGGACAGGGCTACGAGCAGTACTTC. As protein: CASSGGQGYEQYF.

The chain couples TRBV2 to TRBJ1-2, with D perhaps TRBD1 (5 bases). Germline loops: CDR1 SNHLY, CDR2 FYNNEI. The CDR3 covers 15 residues. V dropped 8 bases and J dropped 8 bases, with 24 bases sitting between them. DNA of the CDR3: TGTGCCAGCCCGGGCCGCGATCTCAGGGAAAGGGGCTACACCTTC. This encodes CASPGRDLRERGYTF.

This chain joins TRBV6-6 and TRBJ2-7, with TRBD2 identical over 9 bases. Losses at the gene ends were 5 bases for V and 6 bases for J; bases not matched to a gene: 17. The CDR3 runs to 17 residues. The germline V gene has CDR1 MNHNY and CDR2 SVGAGI (reference sequence). As DNA, the CDR3 is TGTGCCAGCAGTCACAGCGTCGCTCGGCGGGAGGGCCGCGAGCAGTACTTC. Translation: CASSHSVARREGREQYF.

The V call is TRBV10-1, the J call TRBJ2-3; TRBD2 might be the D (6 bases). The CDR3 totals 17 residues. V was pared by 0 bases and J by 4 bases, with 17 bases between. CDR1 is WNHNN and CDR2 is SYGVQD in the germline V gene (reference sequence). CDR3 loop: CASSESARKGLADTQYF. The CDR3 DNA sequence: TGCGCCAGCAGTGAGTCAGCTCGGAAGGGACTCGCAGATACGCAGTATTTT.

This clone was observed a few times. V usage is TRBV6-5 and J usage is TRBJ1-1; D is ambiguous. In germline, CDR1 is MNHEY, CDR2 SVGAGI. The CDR3 totals 12 residues. The V and J ends lost 7 bases and 0 bases respectively, with 6 bases between them. The CDR3 nucleotides read TGTGCCAGCACGAGAATGAACACTGAAGCTTTCTTT. This codes for CASTRMNTEAFF.

The chain is built from TRBV27 and TRBJ2-7; TRBD2 aligns across 14 bases. J lost 5 bases, V lost 3 bases, and 9 bases had no gene match. The CDR3 is 17 residues long. CDR1 and CDR2 from the germline V gene are MNHEY and SMNVEV (reference sequence). The CDR3 sequence: CASSFRGLAGDRHEQYF. CDR3 nucleotides: TGTGCCAGCAGTTTCCGGGGACTAGCGGGAGACAGGCACGAGCAGTACTTC.

This clone turned up a few times. The rearrangement joins TRBV2 to TRBJ1-2; D is uncertain. The V gene's germline CDR1 is SNHLY and CDR2 FYNNEI. This CDR3 region has 13 residues. V gave up 9 bases and J gave up 3 bases, with 14 bases separating them. The CDR3 nucleotides are TGTGCCAGAGACTCGGGGTCCTACTATGGCTACACCTTC. Translation gives CARDSGSYYGYTF.

The genes are TRBV11-2 and TRBJ2-3, with a weak D call TRBD1 (6 bases). Looked up from germline, CDR1 is SGHAT and CDR2 is FQNNGV. CDR3 size: 14 residues. Deletions cut 4 bases from V and 2 bases from J, with 10 bases between. The CDR3 DNA reads TGTGCCAGCAGCTGGAGGACAGCCACAGATACGCAGTATTTT. Encoded protein: CASSWRTATDTQYF.

The chain uses TRBV24-1 and TRBJ2-7; the D is unclear. Trimming left V 2 bases short and J 2 bases short, with 9 bases between. The CDR3 covers 14 residues. The germline V gene encodes CDR1 KGHDR and CDR2 SFDVKD. DNA for the CDR3: TGTGCCACCAGTGATTCTAGTCGGACCTACGAGCAGTACTTC. It encodes CATSDSSRTYEQYF.

The chain recombines TRBV28 with TRBJ2-7, with D possibly TRBD2 on 6 matching bases. CDR1 is MDHEN, CDR2 SYDVKM, per germline. CDR3 length: 12 amino acids. V shed 7 bases and J shed 7 bases, with 14 bases lying between them. CDR3 bases: TGTGCCAGCAACTCGGGGGTGGGGGAGCAGTACTTC. Translating gives CASNSGVGEQYF.

A single count supports this clone. One end of the junction varies from germline; a read error may be responsible. The chain links TRBV7-7 to TRBJ2-7; maybe TRBD1 (6 bases). Germline-derived CDR1 and CDR2 are SSHAT and FNYEAQ (reference sequence). The CDR3 totals 15 residues. CDR3 sequence: CASSLEHGQTYEQYF. The CDR3 nucleotides are TGTGCTAGCAGCTTGGAGCACGGACAGACCTACGAGCAGTACTTC.

The chain uses TRBV7-6 and TRBJ2-7, with unresolved D. Germline values: CDR1 SGHVS, CDR2 FNYEAQ. Trimming took off 1 base at V and 0 bases at J, with 10 bases between the two ends. CDR3 length: 15 amino acids. The CDR3 here is CASSLVQANSYEQYF. The DNA of the CDR3 is TGTGCCAGCAGCTTAGTCCAGGCAAACTCCTACGAGCAGTACTTC.

The chain links TRBV6-5 to TRBJ1-2, with 9 bases fitting TRBD1. This CDR3 contains 15 residues. Losses at the gene ends were 2 bases for V and 8 bases for J; bases not matched to a gene: 9. CDR1 is MNHEY, CDR2 SVGAGI, per germline. CDR3 region: CASSYQGQGIGGYTF. The CDR3 DNA reads TGTGCCAGCAGTTACCAGGGACAGGGCATAGGCGGCTACACCTTC.

The V gene is TRBV18, the J gene TRBJ2-1; no definite D call. The V gene lost 3 bases and the J gene lost 0 bases, with 6 bases spanning the gap. The CDR3 consists of 14 residues. CDR1 is KGHSH and CDR2 is LQKENI in the germline V gene. The CDR3 reads CASSPFSSYNEQFF. For the CDR3, the DNA is TGTGCCAGCTCACCGTTTAGCTCCTACAATGAGCAGTTCTTC. Looking up the rest from reference TRBV18 and TRBJ2-1 gives the full variable domain: NAGVMQNPRHLVRRRGQEARLRCSPMKGHSHVYWYRQLPEEGLKFMVYLQKENIIDESGMPKERFSAEFPKEGPSILRIQQVVRGDSAAYFCASSPFSSYNEQFFGPGTRLTVL.

This sequence joins TRBV24-1 and TRBJ2-1; TRBD2 agrees at 12 bases. Germline V lookup: CDR1 KGHDR, CDR2 SFDVKD. V was clipped by 4 bases and J by 0 bases; unmatched bases: 12. This CDR3 has 20 residues. DNA for the CDR3: TGTGCCACCAGTGACCCCCTAGCGGGGGGGACCGAAAGCTCCTACAATGAGCAGTTCTTC. Its translation: CATSDPLAGGTESSYNEQFF.

The V gene is TRBV18, the J gene TRBJ2-6; 11 bases map to TRBD1. This CDR3 has 16 amino acids. Losses at the gene ends were 2 bases for V and 4 bases for J; bases not matched to a gene: 1. Germline assignment: CDR1 KGHSH and CDR2 LQKENI. In nucleotides, the CDR3 is TGTGCCAGCTCACCAGGACAGGGGGCCGGGGCCAACGTCCTGACTTTC. This encodes CASSPGQGAGANVLTF.

The CDR3 region is CSARDGRTQYF. CDR3 in DNA: TGCAGTGCTAGAGATGGTAGAACCCAGTACTTC. This chain links TRBV20-1 with TRBJ2-5, with no clear D. The V gene's germline CDR1 is DFQATT and CDR2 SNEGSKA (reference sequence). V was clipped by 0 bases and J by 8 bases, with 7 bases between them. CDR3 size: 11 residues.

The chain links TRBV14 to TRBJ2-7, with D maybe TRBD2 (5 bases). The CDR3 totals 13 residues. Per the germline V gene, CDR1 is SGHDN and CDR2 is FVKESK. Trimming pared 1 base from V and 1 base from J, leaving 5 bases between. The CDR3 DNA sequence: TGTGCCAGCAGCCAAGGAGGGTCCTACGAGCAGTACTTC. Encoded protein: CASSQGGSYEQYF.

The CDR3 region is CASSQPDRNYGYTF. The CDR3 DNA reads as TGCGCCAGCAGCCAACCCGACAGAAACTATGGCTACACCTTC. This sequence joins TRBV4-1 and TRBJ1-2; maybe TRBD1 (5 bases). Germline CDR1 reads MGHRA; CDR2 reads YSYEKL. CDR3 length equals 14 residues. Trimming stripped 2 bases from V and 2 bases from J, with 9 bases between.

This clone has a handful of counts. CDR3 protein: CASSALLTGPTNSPLHF. The CDR3 bases are TGTGCCAGCAGTGCCCTTTTGACAGGGCCCACTAATTCACCCCTCCACTTT. V and J are TRBV6-1 and TRBJ1-6, with TRBD1 matching 7 bases. Trimming at V came to 4 bases and at J to 6 bases, leaving 12 bases not matched to a gene. The germline V gene encodes CDR1 MNHNS and CDR2 SASEGT. CDR3 length: 17 amino acids.

The chain links TRBV24-1 to TRBJ2-2; TRBD2 is a possible D gene (5 bases). CDR1 is KGHDR, CDR2 SFDVKD, per germline. With 3 bases removed from V and 0 bases from J, the gap between germline ends came to 13 bases. There are 17 residues in the CDR3. CDR3 bases: TGTGCCACCAGTGATCCTCCGGGAAAAACGAACACCGGGGAGCTGTTTTTT. Translated: CATSDPPGKTNTGELFF.

The J gene is TRBJ1-6, the V gene TRBV12-3 or TRBV12-4; D gene ambiguous. This CDR3 spans 12 amino acids. Trimming pared 3 bases from V and 7 bases from J, leaving 4 bases between. The CDR3 protein is CASSFLNSPLHF. The CDR3 region has the DNA TGTGCCAGCAGTTTCTTGAATTCACCCCTCCACTTT.

This chain uses TRBV21-1 with TRBJ2-7; TRBD2 is the table's D call, not checked against the DNA. TRBV21-1 is noted as a pseudogene. The CDR3 has 14 amino acids. CDR3 coding DNA: TGTGCCCGCACCCGGAGGGGCAGATCCTACGAGCAGTACTTC. Protein product: CARTRRGRSYEQYF.

This chain connects TRBV7-9 to TRBJ2-7, with TRBD1 identical over 8 bases. CDR3 length: 14 residues. V was clipped by 4 bases and J by 6 bases; unmatched bases: 8. CDR1 and CDR2 (germline): SEHNR, FQNEAQ (reference sequence). The CDR3 loop reads CASSSPGQAAEQYF. As DNA, the CDR3 is TGTGCCAGCAGCTCGCCGGGACAGGCGGCCGAGCAGTACTTC.

This clone was observed a single time. This chain joins TRBV10-3 and TRBJ2-5; 10 bases agree with TRBD1. Per germline, CDR1 ENHRY and CDR2 SYGVKD. CDR3 size: 14 residues. The V and J ends lost 4 bases and 5 bases, in that order; junction bases with no gene match: 4. The CDR3 region is CAISGTGGRETQYF. The DNA of the CDR3 is TGTGCCATCAGTGGGACAGGGGGTAGGGAGACCCAGTACTTC.

The rearrangement uses TRBV30 and TRBJ1-2, with TRBD1 matching over 8 bases. Germline CDR1 GTSNPN, CDR2 SVGIG (reference sequence). J gave up 3 bases and V 6 bases, and 6 bases lay outside the gene matches. The CDR3 sequence is 13 residues long. The DNA for the CDR3 is TGTGCCTGCCAGAGACAGGGGCACTATGGCTACACCTTC. It yields the protein CACQRQGHYGYTF.

The gene calls are TRBV5-4 and TRBJ1-1, with D perhaps TRBD1 (5 bases). The CDR3 length is 15 residues. V was trimmed by 4 bases and J by 3 bases, leaving 16 bases between them. Germline CDR1 reads SGHNT; CDR2 reads YYREEE (reference sequence). Here the CDR3 DNA reads TGTGCCAGCAGCCCATCAAAAGGGGCTGACACTGAAGCTTTCTTT. Protein sequence: CASSPSKGADTEAFF.

This chain links TRBV6-5 with TRBJ1-3; tentative D call: TRBD1 (6 bases). CDR1 and CDR2 from the germline V gene are MNHEY and SVGAGI. The CDR3 is made up of 14 amino acids. The germline V and J ends were trimmed by 0 bases and 7 bases, with 10 bases remaining between them. The CDR3 sequence is CASSYSKGVNTIYF. CDR3 nucleotides: TGTGCCAGCAGTTACTCGAAGGGGGTGAACACCATATATTTT.

The chain carries TRBV6-5 and TRBJ1-4; D ambiguous. The V gene lost 7 bases and the J gene lost 7 bases, with 10 bases spanning the gap. CDR1 is MNHEY, CDR2 SVGAGI, per germline. The CDR3 is 12 residues long. CDR3 sequence reads: CASTLSREKLFF. CDR3 DNA: TGTGCCAGCACCCTGAGCCGTGAAAAACTGTTTTTT.

This clone has more than one count but fewer than ten. The chain uses TRBV2 and TRBJ2-5, with 12 bases matching TRBD2. Germline V gene lookup returns CDR1 SNHLY and CDR2 FYNNEI. This CDR3 comprises 15 residues. Trimming removed 7 bases from V and 5 bases from J; junction bases left unmatched: 8. DNA of the CDR3: TGTGCCAGCACCGGATTCGGGACTAGCGGGGAGACCCAGTACTTC. It encodes CASTGFGTSGETQYF.